One sample yielded the 10 T cell receptor beta chains listed below, sequenced in a study of T cells in localized non-small cell lung cancer. Produced via immunoSEQ multiplex PCR; TCRdb's table is partial and in-frame only. The sample comprises 25,000 to 30,000 clones, less than 95% of which are singletons, and more than 25% rests with the top ten. The sequences come from peripheral blood, collected before any cancer treatment. Source of these receptors: a female donor older than 55 with stage I lung adenocarcinoma.

There are a few counts of this clone. This chain links TRBV20-1 with TRBJ1-1, with no clear D. There are 11 residues in the CDR3. Germline CDR1 DFQATT, CDR2 SNEGSKA (reference sequence). Trimming removed 3 bases at V and 5 bases at J, with 7 bases between. CDR3 protein: CSASVETEAFF. In DNA, the CDR3 is TGCAGTGCTAGTGTCGAGACTGAAGCTTTCTTT.

The V and J genes are TRBV27 and TRBJ1-2, with D perhaps matching TRBD1 (6 bases). CDR1 is MNHEY and CDR2 is SMNVEV in the germline V gene (reference sequence). With 2 bases removed from V and 5 bases from J, the gap between germline ends came to 9 bases. The CDR3 is 13 amino acids. In DNA form, the CDR3 reads TGTGCCAGCAGTTTAAACAGGGTATATGGCTACACCTTC. The encoded protein is CASSLNRVYGYTF.

The chain links TRBV19 to TRBJ2-1; D may be TRBD1 (6 bases). Trimming stripped 5 bases from V and 0 bases from J, with 14 bases between. Germline CDR1 and CDR2: LNHDA and SQIVND (reference sequence). The CDR3 is made up of 16 amino acids. CDR3 protein: CASSVGTQPSYNEQFF. CDR3 nucleotides: TGTGCCAGTAGTGTCGGGACACAGCCCTCCTACAATGAGCAGTTCTTC.

V gene TRBV6-5 combines with J gene TRBJ1-6; no definite D call. The V gene lost 4 bases and the J gene lost 9 bases, with 13 bases spanning the gap. CDR3 length: 14 amino acids. CDR1 MNHEY and CDR2 SVGAGI come from the germline V gene. In DNA form, the CDR3 reads TGTGCCAGCAGTTCTCAGCCCCTGCTTTCACCCCTCCACTTT. Protein: CASSSQPLLSPLHF.

The V and J genes are TRBV27 and TRBJ1-1; D uncertain. The V end lost 0 bases, the J end lost 5 bases, and 10 bases lay between the germline ends. CDR3 length equals 14 residues. Germline CDR1 and CDR2: MNHEY and SMNVEV (reference sequence). The CDR3 reads CASSLSQAQTEAFF. The CDR3 nucleotides read TGTGCCAGCAGTTTATCGCAGGCCCAGACTGAAGCTTTCTTT.

The chain recombines TRBV18 with TRBJ2-1; no clear D gene. Looked up from germline, CDR1 is KGHSH and CDR2 is LQKENI. This CDR3 comprises 15 residues. The V end was cut by 4 bases, the J end by 1 base, with 11 bases between. The CDR3 region is CASSRREGSYNEQFF. In DNA, the CDR3 is TGTGCCAGCTCACGCAGAGAAGGGTCCTACAATGAGCAGTTCTTC. Full variable domain (remainder filled in from reference TRBV18 and TRBJ2-1): NAGVMQNPRHLVRRRGQEARLRCSPMKGHSHVYWYRQLPEEGLKFMVYLQKENIIDESGMPKERFSAEFPKEGPSILRIQQVVRGDSAAYFCASSRREGSYNEQFFGPGTRLTVL.

The V and J genes are TRBV12-5 and TRBJ2-1; TRBD2 matches 12 bases. The CDR3 has 14 residues. The germline gives CDR1 LGHNT, CDR2 FRNRAP. Trimming at V came to 6 bases and at J to 8 bases, leaving 5 bases not matched to a gene. The CDR3 nucleotides read TGTGCTAGTGGCTCTAGCGGGGGGGCCGATGAGCAGTTCTTC. Residues: CASGSSGGADEQFF.

V usage is TRBV15 and J usage is TRBJ2-2; 15 bases are shared with TRBD2. The V gene end was trimmed by 0 bases and the J gene end by 3 bases; junction bases not matched to a gene: 8. The CDR3 runs to 20 residues. The V gene's germline CDR1 is LNHNV and CDR2 YYDKDF (reference sequence). The CDR3 reads CATSRDLGLAGGTHTGELFF. In DNA, the CDR3 is TGTGCCACCAGCAGAGATCTCGGACTAGCGGGGGGGACTCACACCGGGGAGCTGTTTTTT.

The rearrangement uses TRBV4-1 and TRBJ2-4; the match to TRBD1 covers 10 bases. The CDR3 is 17 amino acids. The V gene end was trimmed by 1 base and the J gene end by 6 bases; junction bases not matched to a gene: 9. Germline lookup yields CDR1 MGHRA and CDR2 YSYEKL. The CDR3: CASSQGGQGRGGNIQYF. The DNA for the CDR3 is TGCGCCAGCAGCCAAGGGGGACAGGGGCGCGGAGGAAACATTCAGTACTTC.

V is TRBV27 and J is TRBJ2-1; 13 nucleotides line up with TRBD2. CDR1 MNHEY and CDR2 SMNVEV come from the germline V gene (reference sequence). The CDR3 runs 15 residues. Trimming at V came to 5 bases and at J to 6 bases, leaving 4 bases not matched to a gene. The CDR3 spells CASSRRTSGGNEQFF. CDR3 in DNA: TGTGCCAGCAGTCGAAGGACTAGCGGGGGCAATGAGCAGTTCTTC.